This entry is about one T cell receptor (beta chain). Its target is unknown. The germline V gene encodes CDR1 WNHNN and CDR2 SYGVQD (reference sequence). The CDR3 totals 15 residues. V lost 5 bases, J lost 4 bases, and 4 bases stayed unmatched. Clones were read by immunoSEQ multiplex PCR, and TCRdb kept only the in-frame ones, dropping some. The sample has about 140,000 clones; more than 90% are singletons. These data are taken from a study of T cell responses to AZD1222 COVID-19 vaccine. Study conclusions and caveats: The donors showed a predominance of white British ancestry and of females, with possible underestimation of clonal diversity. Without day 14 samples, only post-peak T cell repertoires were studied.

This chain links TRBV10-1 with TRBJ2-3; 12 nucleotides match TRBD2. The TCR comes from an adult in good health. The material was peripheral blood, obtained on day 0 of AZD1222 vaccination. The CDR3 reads CASSILAGGPDTQYF. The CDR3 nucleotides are TGCGCCAGCAGTATACTAGCGGGGGGTCCAGATACGCAGTATTTT.